Below, 15 T cell receptor beta chains from the same sample are listed, as sequenced in a study of blood T cell repertoires in COVID-19. TCRdb's copy holds only in-frame clones and misses some; the assay was immunoSEQ multiplex PCR. The table lists approximately 50,000 clones, 87% of them singletons. Sequencing input: peripheral blood. The receptors derive from a man aged 50-60 years with active COVID-19.

The chain joins TRBV19 to TRBJ1-1, with D unresolved. Trimming shortened V by 3 bases and J by 2 bases, and 10 bases separated the two germline ends. The germline V gene encodes CDR1 LNHDA and CDR2 SQIVND (reference sequence). This CDR3 spans 14 amino acids. CDR3 region: CASSIGQPNTEAFF. The DNA for the CDR3 is TGTGCCAGTAGTATTGGGCAGCCTAACACTGAAGCTTTCTTT.

This chain uses TRBV18 with TRBJ1-6, with TRBD1 as a possible D gene (5 bases). Trimming took 6 bases from V and 7 from J, leaving 16 bases between them. Germline assignment: CDR1 KGHSH and CDR2 LQKENI. This CDR3 spans 15 amino acids. The CDR3 DNA reads TGTGCCAGCTCCGCCCGACAGTTGACGAATTCACCCCTCCACTTT. Amino acids: CASSARQLTNSPLHF.

The gene calls are TRBV11-3 and TRBJ2-7, with 10 nucleotides matching TRBD1. Germline assignment: CDR1 SGHNT and CDR2 YENEEA. The length of the CDR3 is 13 residues. Unmatched junction bases numbered 4, after V lost 5 bases and J lost 6 bases. Here the CDR3 DNA reads TGTGCCAGCAGCCCGGACAGGGGGGGCGAGCAGTACTTC. Protein sequence: CASSPDRGGEQYF. Full variable domain (missing parts from reference TRBV11-3 and TRBJ2-7): EAGVVQSPRYKIIEKKQPVAFWCNPISGHNTLYWYLQNLGQGPELLIRYENEEAVDDSQLPKDRFSAERLKGVDSTLKIQPAELGDSAVYLCASSPDRGGEQYFGPGTRLTVT.

The chain combines TRBV18 with TRBJ2-7; D is unresolved. Germline CDR1 KGHSH, CDR2 LQKENI. Trimming took 3 bases from V and 3 from J, leaving 18 bases between them. There are 16 residues in the CDR3. The DNA of the CDR3 is TGTGCCAGCTCACCCTCGTCGTCAGTCCCCGTCTACGAGCAGTACTTC. This sequence encodes CASSPSSSVPVYEQYF.

The chain joins TRBV18 to TRBJ2-1, with D hard to call. The CDR3 is 15 residues long. Germline V gene data show CDR1 as KGHSH and CDR2 as LQKENI. V dropped 5 bases and J dropped 0 bases, with 11 bases sitting between them. CDR3 coding DNA: TGTGCCAGCTCATCGGAGCAGAGCTCCTACAATGAGCAGTTCTTC. Translating gives CASSSEQSSYNEQFF.

This clone was seen a single time. V usage is TRBV28 and J usage is TRBJ2-5; TRBD1 aligns across 9 bases. Trimming cost V 8 bases and J 3 bases; bases outside gene matches: 10. The CDR3 consists of 15 residues. CDR1 MDHEN and CDR2 SYDVKM come from the germline V gene. For the CDR3, the DNA is TGTGCCAGCCTCGACAGGGGGAGACTAGAAGAGACCCAGTACTTC. Its translation: CASLDRGRLEETQYF.

This clone was picked up one time. This chain connects TRBV7-2 to TRBJ1-2; no clear D. V was shortened by 5 bases and J by 0 bases, with 13 bases between the two germline ends. The CDR3 length is 15 residues. Looked up from germline, CDR1 is SGHTA and CDR2 is FQGNSA. Here the CDR3 reads CASSPGLRANYGYTF. CDR3 sequence (DNA): TGTGCCAGCAGCCCAGGACTCCGAGCTAACTATGGCTACACCTTC.

As DNA, the CDR3 is TGTGCCAGCAGCTTAGCCGGAGCGGGGCGCACAGATACGCAGTATTTT. Amino acid sequence: CASSLAGAGRTDTQYF. The chain has TRBV14 and TRBJ2-3; 7 nucleotides align to TRBD2. Trimming cost V 5 bases and J 1 base; bases outside gene matches: 9. The CDR3 contains 16 residues. Germline V gives CDR1 SGHDN, CDR2 FVKESK.

This clone was seen once. This rearrangement joins TRBV6-6 to TRBJ1-1; 9 bases agree with TRBD1. Germline V gene sequence: CDR1 MNHNY, CDR2 SVGAGI (reference sequence). CDR3 size: 16 residues. V shed 6 bases, J shed 0 bases, and the junction held 8 bases outside the gene matches. This CDR3 is CASSPGTGTLNTEAFF. CDR3 coding DNA: TGTGCCAGCAGCCCCGGGACAGGGACCTTGAACACTGAAGCTTTCTTT.

V usage is TRBV19 and J usage is TRBJ2-2; 7 bases fit TRBD1. CDR3 length: 17 amino acids. V lost 5 bases to trimming and J lost 6 bases; unmatched junction nucleotides: 15. Germline V gene lookup returns CDR1 LNHDA and CDR2 SQIVND (reference sequence). The DNA of the CDR3 is TGTGCCAGTAGTTTGGGGGATAGCAGGGGGTCTGCCGGGGAGCTGTTTTTT. It is translated as CASSLGDSRGSAGELFF.

This chain connects TRBV11-2 to TRBJ2-1; D not resolved. The CDR3 covers 15 residues. In germline, CDR1 is SGHAT, CDR2 FQNNGV. Deletions cut 0 bases from V and 0 bases from J, with 6 bases between. As DNA, the CDR3 is TGTGCCAGCAGCTTAGAAACGGGCTCCTACAATGAGCAGTTCTTC. This sequence encodes CASSLETGSYNEQFF.

This rearrangement joins TRBV6-2 or TRBV6-3 to TRBJ2-2; the D is unclear. The V gene lost 4 bases and the J gene lost 0 bases, with 3 bases spanning the gap. The CDR3 is 13 amino acids. Per germline, CDR1 MNHEY and CDR2 SVGEGT. The CDR3 loop reads CASSSANTGELFF. The DNA for the CDR3 is TGTGCCAGCAGTTCAGCGAACACCGGGGAGCTGTTTTTT.

The V and J genes are TRBV6-2 or TRBV6-3 and TRBJ1-6; 8 bases line up with TRBD1. The CDR3 is 18 residues long. Germline V gene lookup returns CDR1 MNHEY and CDR2 SVGEGT. The J segment lost 1 base and the V segment lost 4 bases, leaving 9 bases of the junction unmatched. The CDR3 bases are TGTGCCAGCAGTTCCACGCTTACAGGGGGATCCTATAATTCACCCCTCCACTTT. Protein: CASSSTLTGGSYNSPLHF.

This clone turned up a few times. The chain joins TRBV28 to TRBJ1-2, with D possibly TRBD1 on 5 matching bases. The germline V gene encodes CDR1 MDHEN and CDR2 SYDVKM. V lost 6 bases to trimming and J lost 4 bases, with 15 bases between them. The CDR3 runs 14 residues. CDR3 sequence (DNA): TGTGCCAGCAGCGCAACCCCAGGGATCTATGGCTACACCTTC. Translated: CASSATPGIYGYTF.

CDR3 protein: CSVVPDRYSMNTEAFF. As DNA, the CDR3 is TGCAGCGTCGTACCAGACAGGTATTCCATGAACACTGAAGCTTTCTTT. The chain recombines TRBV29-1 with TRBJ1-1; the D gene is possibly TRBD1 (6 bases). The CDR3 extends over 16 amino acids. Germline CDR1 is SQVTM and CDR2 is ANQGSEA. Deletions cut 6 bases from V and 0 bases from J, with 20 bases between.